This T cell receptor beta chain is drawn from a study of T-cell memory formation after mild COVID-19. General observations from the study: The study found balanced CD4/CD8 in clones contracting day 15 to 85 and a CD4+ lean in later expanders.

Between the trimmed V and J ends, which lost 6 bases and 5 bases, there was a span of 18 bases. Germline lookup yields CDR1 SGHVS and CDR2 FNYEAQ. The CDR3 extends over 15 amino acids. Constant-segment-primed 5'RACE gave TCR alpha and TCR beta cDNA libraries with sample barcodes and UMIs. Via MiXCR, TCRdb re-called the 5' RACE reads, giving one row per CDR3 protein. This sample has about 49,000 distinct CDR3 sequences, with 7.3% found just once. This clonotype was counted only a few times. Antigen unknown. This clonotype originated in a young man who had mild COVID-19 (a few samples of this study predate the infection). Cell type and time point are not known. The sample taken for sequencing was PBMCs or a T cell subset sorted from them (not recorded which). The chain employs TRBV7-6 and TRBJ2-3; weak D call: TRBD2 (7 bases). CDR3 residues: CASRHYGGPEDTQYF. The CDR3, as DNA: TGTGCCAGCAGACATTACGGGGGGCCTGAAGATACGCAGTATTTT.